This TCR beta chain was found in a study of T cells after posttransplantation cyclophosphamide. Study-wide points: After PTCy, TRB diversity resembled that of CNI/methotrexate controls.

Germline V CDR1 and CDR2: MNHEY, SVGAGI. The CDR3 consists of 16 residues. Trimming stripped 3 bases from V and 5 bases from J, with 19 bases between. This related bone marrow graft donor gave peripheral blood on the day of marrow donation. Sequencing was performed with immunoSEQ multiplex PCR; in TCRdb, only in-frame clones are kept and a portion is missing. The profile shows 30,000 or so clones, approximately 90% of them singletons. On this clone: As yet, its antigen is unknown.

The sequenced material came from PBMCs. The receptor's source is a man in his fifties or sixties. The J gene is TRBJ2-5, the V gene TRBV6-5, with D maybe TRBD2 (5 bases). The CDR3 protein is CASSYRSYTGGETQYF. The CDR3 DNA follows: TGTGCCAGCAGTTATAGATCCTACACCGGCGGGGAGACCCAGTACTTC.